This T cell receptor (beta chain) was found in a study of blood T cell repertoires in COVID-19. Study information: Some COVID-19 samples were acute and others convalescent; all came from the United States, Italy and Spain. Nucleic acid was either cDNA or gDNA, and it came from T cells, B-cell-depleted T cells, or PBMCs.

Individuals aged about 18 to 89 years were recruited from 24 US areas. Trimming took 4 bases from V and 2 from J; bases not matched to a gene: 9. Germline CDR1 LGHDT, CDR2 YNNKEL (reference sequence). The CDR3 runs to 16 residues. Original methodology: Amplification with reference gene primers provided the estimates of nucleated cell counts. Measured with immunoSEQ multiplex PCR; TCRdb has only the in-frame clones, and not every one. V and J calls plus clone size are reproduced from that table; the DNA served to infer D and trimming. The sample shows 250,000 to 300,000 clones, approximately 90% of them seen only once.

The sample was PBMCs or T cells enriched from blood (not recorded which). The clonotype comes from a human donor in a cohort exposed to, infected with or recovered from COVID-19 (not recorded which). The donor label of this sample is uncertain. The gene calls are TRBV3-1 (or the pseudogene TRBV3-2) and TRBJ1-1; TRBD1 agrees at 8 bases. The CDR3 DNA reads TGTGCCAGCAGCCCGACAGGGGAGGTGGGAAACACTGAAGCTTTCTTT. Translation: CASSPTGEVGNTEAFF.